Here is one TCR beta chain with its context. The data are from a study of blood T cell repertoires in COVID-19. On the study more broadly: Acute-phase and convalescent COVID-19 samples originated in the United States, Italy and Spain. Nucleic acid was either cDNA or gDNA, and it came from T cells, B-cell-depleted T cells, or PBMCs.

The CDR3 runs 13 residues. V was shortened by 1 base and J by 6 bases, with 6 bases between the two germline ends. Germline CDR1 reads LNHNV; CDR2 reads YYDKDF (reference sequence). In the original processing: Reference gene primer amplification in the assay estimated nucleated cell counts. Assay: immunoSEQ multiplex PCR; the TCRdb copy retains only in-frame clones and omits some. V and J calls plus clone size are reproduced from that table; the DNA served to infer D and trimming. The sample carries roughly 200,000 clones, about 83% recorded once. Sequences were obtained from peripheral blood. This TCR was recovered from a man aged 55-75 years who had recovered from COVID-19. The chain employs TRBV15 and TRBJ1-4; no clear D. The CDR3 coding sequence is TGTGCCACCAGCAGAGTTAGCGATGAAAAACTGTTTTTT. This gives the protein CATSRVSDEKLFF.